This passage covers 18 T cell receptor beta chains from one sample sequenced in a study of cytomegalovirus exposure and HLA in healthy donors. This PCR relied on a set of 60 Vbeta primers and 13 Jbeta primers. Profiling relied on immunoSEQ multiplex PCR, and the TCRdb table lists in-frame clones only, not all of them. The data hold roughly 200,000 clones, with around 83% observed a single time. The sample was PBMCs. The receptors were gathered from a man in his forties in good health and CMV-seropositive.

This clone has more than one count but fewer than ten. The J gene is TRBJ2-3, the V gene TRBV29-1; D is possibly TRBD2 (5 bases). V gave up 7 bases and J gave up 4 bases, with 18 bases separating them. CDR3 length equals 14 residues. Per the germline V gene, CDR1 is SQVTM and CDR2 is ANQGSEA. The CDR3 loop is CSAKGRGPADTQYF. The CDR3 DNA reads as TGCAGCGCCAAGGGTCGGGGTCCCGCAGATACGCAGTATTTT.

CDR3 sequence: CASSRPGQGYETQYF. The CDR3 DNA follows: TGCGCCAGCAGCCGCCCGGGACAGGGGTACGAGACCCAGTACTTC. The chain employs TRBV5-1 and TRBJ2-5; 10 nucleotides match TRBD1. J lost 5 bases, V lost 4 bases, and 8 bases had no gene match. CDR1 and CDR2 from the germline V gene are SGHRS and YFSETQ. CDR3 size: 15 residues.

Details on this clone: Other DNA sequences in this sample translate to the same CDR3. V gene TRBV9 combines with J gene TRBJ1-3; D uncertain. Trimming removed 2 bases from V and 0 bases from J, with 6 bases in between. The CDR3 consists of 14 residues. The germline V gene encodes CDR1 SGDLS and CDR2 YYNGEE. The CDR3 DNA reads TGTGCCAGCAGCGTGGGCTCCTCTGGAAACACCATATATTTT. Its protein product is CASSVGSSGNTIYF.

The gene calls are TRBV9 and TRBJ2-1, with TRBD1 as a possible D gene (7 bases). Trimming removed 4 bases from V and 9 bases from J, with 17 bases in between. Germline CDR1 is SGDLS and CDR2 is YYNGEE. The CDR3 is 14 amino acids. The CDR3 DNA reads as TGTGCCAGCAGCACCCGCGGGACAGTCGGTGAGCAGTTCTTC. It specifies CASSTRGTVGEQFF.

The V call is TRBV27, the J call TRBJ1-2; D perhaps matches TRBD1 (5 bases). V gave up 3 bases and J gave up 2 bases, with 10 bases separating them. Germline CDR1 and CDR2: MNHEY and SMNVEV (reference sequence). This CDR3 is 14 amino acids long. The CDR3 spells CASSFSTANYGYTF. The CDR3 bases are TGTGCCAGCAGTTTTTCGACAGCCAACTATGGCTACACCTTC.

Turning to this clone: Compared with germline, one end of the junction differs, possibly owing to a read error. In DNA form, the CDR3 reads TGTGCCAGTAGTATTGTAGCGGGCCTCTCCTGCGAGCAGTACTTC. Its translation is CASSIVAGLSCEQYF. The chain uses TRBV19 and TRBJ2-7; TRBD2 aligns across 7 bases. The germline gives CDR1 LNHDA, CDR2 SQIVND (reference sequence). The CDR3 extends over 15 amino acids.

This rearrangement joins TRBV13 to TRBJ2-4; TRBD1 matches at 9 bases. With V trimmed by 0 bases and J by 9 bases, 3 bases remained unmatched. From germline, CDR1 is PRHDT and CDR2 FYEKMQ (reference sequence). There are 14 residues in the CDR3. CDR3 protein: CASSLGTGGGIQYF. Written as DNA, the CDR3 is TGTGCCAGCAGCTTAGGAACAGGGGGCGGCATTCAGTACTTC.

The CDR3, as DNA: TGTGCCACCAGCAGAGGGCGTAGCGGATCCTACGAGCAGTACTTC. Translated: CATSRGRSGSYEQYF. The rearrangement joins TRBV15 to TRBJ2-5; possible D gene TRBD2, 6 bases. TRBJ2-7 explains the end of the DNA better; the J call may be wrong. Germline CDR1 LNHNV, CDR2 YYDKDF (reference sequence). The CDR3 has 15 residues.

The chain joins TRBV28 to TRBJ2-7; 8 bases match TRBD2. Germline lookup yields CDR1 MDHEN and CDR2 SYDVKM. After removal of 3 bases from V and 2 bases from J, the junction contained 9 bases not matched to a gene. This CDR3 has 16 residues. DNA of the CDR3: TGTGCCAGCAGTTTCGGACTAGCCCAACTAACCTACGAGCAGTACTTC. Residues: CASSFGLAQLTYEQYF.

J is TRBJ2-7 and V is TRBV7-9; no clear D. CDR1 and CDR2 from the germline V gene are SEHNR and FQNEAQ (reference sequence). CDR3 length equals 17 residues. The germline V and J ends were trimmed by 7 bases and 3 bases, with 25 bases remaining between them. As DNA, the CDR3 is TGTGCCAGCAAACCTCCAAGCCCACCGAATTCATTCTACGAGCAGTACTTC. It yields the protein CASKPPSPPNSFYEQYF.

This chain uses TRBV19 with TRBJ1-5; no clear D. The V and J ends lost 7 bases and 2 bases respectively, with 9 bases between them. CDR1 is LNHDA and CDR2 is SQIVND in the germline V gene (reference sequence). The CDR3 sequence is 13 residues long. The CDR3 sequence: CASKDIGNQPQHF. The CDR3, as DNA: TGTGCCAGTAAAGACATCGGCAATCAGCCCCAGCATTTT. The full variable domain, rest sourced from reference TRBV19 and TRBJ1-5, is DGGITQSPKYLFRKEGQNVTLSCEQNLNHDAMYWYRQDPGQGLRLIYYSQIVNDFQKGDIAEGYSVSREKKESFPLTVTSAQKNPTAFYLCASKDIGNQPQHFGDGTRLSIL.

The sample holds one count of this clone. The V call is TRBV28, the J call TRBJ2-3; D unresolved. CDR1 and CDR2 (germline): MDHEN, SYDVKM. The germline V and J ends were trimmed by 6 bases and 2 bases, with 6 bases remaining between them. The CDR3 runs 12 residues. CDR3 loop: CASRTFTDTQYF. CDR3 in DNA: TGTGCCAGCAGGACTTTCACAGATACGCAGTATTTT.

This clone was recorded once. The chain joins TRBV4-1 to TRBJ1-2; 8 positions match TRBD1. This CDR3 has 15 residues. The J segment lost 3 bases and the V segment lost 2 bases, leaving 5 bases of the junction unmatched. Germline V gene sequence: CDR1 MGHRA, CDR2 YSYEKL. Here the CDR3 DNA reads TGCGCCAGCAGCCAAACCCCGGGACAGGACTATGGCTACACCTTC. This translates into CASSQTPGQDYGYTF.

The rearrangement links TRBV5-5 to TRBJ1-6; D not certain. The CDR3 totals 13 residues. V lost 4 bases and J lost 8, with 10 bases in between. The V gene's germline CDR1 is SGHKS and CDR2 YYEKEE (reference sequence). The chain's CDR3 is CASSPRVDSPLHF. The DNA of the CDR3 is TGTGCCAGCAGCCCCCGTGTCGATTCACCCCTCCACTTT.

V usage is TRBV4-3 and J usage is TRBJ2-2; 9 positions agree with TRBD1. The CDR3 is 15 residues long. Germline assignment: CDR1 LGHNA and CDR2 YSLEER. V lost 6 bases and J lost 6; bases outside the gene matches: 8. CDR3 in DNA: TGCGCCAGCAGGGACAGGGGTTGGTCTTCCGGGGAGCTGTTTTTT. This sequence encodes CASRDRGWSSGELFF.

The V and J genes are TRBV7-9 and TRBJ2-7, with TRBD2 identical over 7 bases. Trimming removed 5 bases from V and 3 bases from J; junction bases left unmatched: 4. This CDR3 has 13 amino acids. Looked up from germline, CDR1 is SEHNR and CDR2 is FQNEAQ (reference sequence). CDR3 amino acids: CASSGRGGYEQYF. CDR3 nucleotides: TGTGCCAGCAGCGGGCGCGGGGGCTACGAGCAGTACTTC.

This clone was recorded once. This sequence joins TRBV5-5 and TRBJ1-2, with a weak D call TRBD1 (6 bases). Germline-derived CDR1 and CDR2 are SGHKS and YYEKEE (reference sequence). The CDR3 consists of 17 residues. Trimming left V 1 base short and J 3 bases short, with 19 bases between. As DNA, the CDR3 is TGTGCCAGCAGCTTGCGCCCTGGACAGAACCTTCACTATGGCTACACCTTC. Translating gives CASSLRPGQNLHYGYTF.

The chain links TRBV7-9 to TRBJ2-5, with 8 bases matching TRBD1. CDR1 is SEHNR, CDR2 FQNEAQ, per germline (reference sequence). This CDR3 is built from 17 residues. Trimming took 5 bases from V and 5 from J; bases not matched to a gene: 16. CDR3 residues: CASSLRTGPAGRETQYF. Written as DNA, the CDR3 is TGTGCCAGCAGCCTAAGGACAGGGCCTGCCGGTCGGGAGACCCAGTACTTC.